Sequencing of this T cell receptor beta chain was carried out in a study of blood T cell repertoires in COVID-19. Study at large: The analysed material was cDNA or gDNA that came from T cells, B-cell-depleted T cells, or PBMCs.

Original processing notes: Scientists estimated how many nucleated cells there were by amplifying reference gene primers. Sequencing was performed with immunoSEQ multiplex PCR; in TCRdb, only in-frame clones are kept and a portion is missing. V and J calls plus clone size are reproduced from that table; the DNA served to infer D and trimming. The table includes some 86,000 clones, more than 75% detected once. Sample: peripheral blood. The receptor comes from a woman in her 70s with acute or convalescent COVID-19.

The CDR3 here is CASSRHGYGYTF. The CDR3 bases are TGTGCCAGCAGTCGCCACGGCTATGGCTACACCTTC. The J gene is TRBJ1-2, the V gene TRBV12-3 or TRBV12-4; D ambiguous. This CDR3 contains 12 residues. The V gene lost 5 bases and the J gene lost 4 bases, with 8 bases spanning the gap.